This TCR beta chain is from a study of cytomegalovirus exposure and HLA in healthy donors. 60 Vbeta and 13 Jbeta primers were used in PCR. Per the study methods: In a later analysis, approximately 73 million unique TCR beta chains included roughly 11 million shared by two or more donors. TCRdb's table, derived via immunoSEQ multiplex PCR, lists solely in-frame clones and lacks some. Clone size and the V and J calls come from that table; the DNA yielded D and trimming. The sample comprises 150,000 to 160,000 clones, about 83% of which are singletons, and over 3% rests with the top ten. In regard to this clone: Its antigen is as yet unknown.

Findings and limits, study-wide: Later, an analysis showed that TCR beta chains associated with HLA were more clonally expanded than others that were equally common. There was a cluster of highly shared sequence variants that was likely a sequencing artifact. Some public TCRs appeared in many individuals, while most sequences were rare.

What was sequenced was PBMCs. This clonotype was sampled from a woman aged 40 to 49 in good health and CMV-seronegative.

CDR3 sequence reads: CASSARGDTQYF. The CDR3 coding sequence is TGTGCCAGCAGCGCCCGGGGAGATACGCAGTATTTT. This chain links TRBV9 with TRBJ2-3, with D possibly TRBD2 on 5 matching bases. The length of the CDR3 is 12 residues. Germline CDR1 SGDLS, CDR2 YYNGEE. V was cut by 3 bases and J by 5 bases, with 7 bases left in between.